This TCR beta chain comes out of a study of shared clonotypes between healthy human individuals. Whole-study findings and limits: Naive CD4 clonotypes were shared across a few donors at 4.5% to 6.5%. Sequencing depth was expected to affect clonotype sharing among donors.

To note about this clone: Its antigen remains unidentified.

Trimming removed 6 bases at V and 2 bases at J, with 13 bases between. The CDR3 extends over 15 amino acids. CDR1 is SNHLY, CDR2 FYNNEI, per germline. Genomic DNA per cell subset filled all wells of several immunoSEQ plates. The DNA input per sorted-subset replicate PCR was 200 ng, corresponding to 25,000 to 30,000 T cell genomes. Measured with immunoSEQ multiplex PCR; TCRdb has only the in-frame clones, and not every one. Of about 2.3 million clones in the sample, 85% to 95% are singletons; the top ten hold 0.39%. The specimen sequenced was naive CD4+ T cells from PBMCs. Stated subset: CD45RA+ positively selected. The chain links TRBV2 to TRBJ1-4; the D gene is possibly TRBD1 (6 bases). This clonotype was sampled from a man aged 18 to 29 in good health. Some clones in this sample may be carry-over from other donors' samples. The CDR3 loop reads CASSRRGPTNEKLFF. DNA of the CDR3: TGTGCCAGCAGCCGACGGGGGCCGACTAATGAAAAACTGTTTTTT.